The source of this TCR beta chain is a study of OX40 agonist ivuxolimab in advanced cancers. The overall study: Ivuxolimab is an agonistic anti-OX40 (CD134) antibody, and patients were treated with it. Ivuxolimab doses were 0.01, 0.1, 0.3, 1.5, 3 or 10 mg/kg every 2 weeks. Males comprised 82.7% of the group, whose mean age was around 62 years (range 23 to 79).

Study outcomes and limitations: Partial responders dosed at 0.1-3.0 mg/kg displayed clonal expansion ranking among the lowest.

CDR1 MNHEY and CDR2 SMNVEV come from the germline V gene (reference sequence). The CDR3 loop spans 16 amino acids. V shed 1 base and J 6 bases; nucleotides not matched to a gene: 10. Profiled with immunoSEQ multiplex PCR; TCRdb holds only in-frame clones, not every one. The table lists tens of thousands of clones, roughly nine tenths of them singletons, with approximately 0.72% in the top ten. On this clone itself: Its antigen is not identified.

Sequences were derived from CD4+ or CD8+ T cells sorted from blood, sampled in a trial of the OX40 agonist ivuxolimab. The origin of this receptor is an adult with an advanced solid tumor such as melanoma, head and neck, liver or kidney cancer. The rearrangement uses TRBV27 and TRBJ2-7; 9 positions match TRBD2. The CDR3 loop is CASSLFPLAGLGEQYF. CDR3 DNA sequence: TGTGCCAGCAGTTTATTTCCTCTAGCGGGGTTGGGCGAGCAGTACTTC.